What follows are 16 T cell receptor beta chains derived from one specimen sequenced in a study of post-analysis software for immune sequencing data. Study-wide results and limits: Comparison of patients with controls showed 4 to 6 TRBV segments more frequent in patients, TRBV5-6, TRBV5-1 and TRBV20-1 among them.

Presence of unique molecular identifiers characterized the TCR beta cDNA libraries. MiXCR was run by TCRdb on the PCR reads, yielding one entry per CDR3 protein. This sample yields about 540,000 distinct CDR3 sequences, of which roughly 34% are seen a single time; approximately 5.4% belongs to the top ten. Their antigens are not known. The sequencing sample was made of blood. The receptors were sampled from a girl younger than 18 with multiple sclerosis.

This chain connects TRBV7-3 to TRBJ2-3; D is perhaps TRBD2 (7 bases). Trimming removed 2 bases at V and 5 bases at J, with 14 bases between. The CDR3 is 15 amino acids. Germline assignment: CDR1 SGHTA and CDR2 FQGTGA. DNA for the CDR3: TGTGCCAGCAGCTTAGTTGGGCGGGGGCTAGATACGCAGTATTTT. Its translation: CASSLVGRGLDTQYF.

The genes are TRBV7-2 and TRBJ1-2; TRBD1 is a possible D gene (6 bases). Germline V CDR1 and CDR2: SGHTA, FQGNSA. The CDR3 is made up of 17 amino acids. V lost 5 bases to trimming and J lost 6 bases, with 25 bases between them. The CDR3: CASSRLSIPTGSHGYTF. The CDR3 DNA follows: TGTGCCAGCAGCCGCCTCAGTATACCGACAGGCAGTCATGGCTACACCTTC.

In its sample, this clonotype was seen a few times. The rearrangement joins TRBV11-2 to TRBJ1-1, with D hard to call. Trimming took off 3 bases at V and 2 bases at J, with 7 bases between the two ends. In germline, CDR1 is SGHAT, CDR2 FQNNGV. This CDR3 spans 13 amino acids. CDR3 amino acids: CASSFLQNTEAFF. As DNA, the CDR3 is TGTGCCAGCAGCTTCCTCCAAAACACTGAAGCTTTCTTT. Full variable domain (remainder filled in from reference TRBV11-2 and TRBJ1-1): EAGVAQSPRYKIIEKRQSVAFWCNPISGHATLYWYQQILGQGPKLLIQFQNNGVVDDSQLPKDRFSAERLKGVDSTLKIQPAKLEDSAVYLCASSFLQNTEAFFGQGTRLTVV.

This clonotype has just a few counts. This chain connects TRBV7-8 to TRBJ1-2; D is unclear. With 1 base removed from V and 7 bases from J, the gap between germline ends came to 10 bases. The germline gives CDR1 SGHVS, CDR2 FQNEAQ. The CDR3 contains 13 residues. Here the CDR3 DNA reads TGTGCCAGCAGCTTAGGAGAGCGAGGTGGCTACACCTTC. Protein sequence: CASSLGERGGYTF. Using reference TRBV7-8 and TRBJ1-2 for the parts outside the CDR3, the full variable domain is GAGVSQSPRYKVAKRGQDVALRCDPISGHVSLFWYQQALGQGPEFLTYFQNEAQLDKSGLPSDRFFAERPEGSVSTLKIQRTQQEDSAVYLCASSLGERGGYTFGSGTRLTVV.

J is TRBJ2-7 and V is TRBV6-2 or TRBV6-3; 9 bases line up with TRBD1. CDR3 size: 17 residues. Germline CDR1 is MNHEY and CDR2 is SVGEGT. V was pared by 4 bases and J by 2 bases, with 12 bases of the junction left unmatched. In DNA form, the CDR3 reads TGTGCCAGCAGTTCAGGAGTACAGGGGGCCTCTGCCTACGAGCAGTACTTC. Translation: CASSSGVQGASAYEQYF.

The chain couples TRBV2 to TRBJ2-5; tentative D call: TRBD1 (6 bases). The germline CDR1 and CDR2 sequences are SNHLY and FYNNEI. The length of the CDR3 is 16 residues. The ends were cut back, 4 bases at V and 4 bases at J, with 19 bases in the middle. This CDR3 reads CASSAVEALGGETQYF. DNA of the CDR3: TGTGCCAGCAGTGCAGTAGAGGCTCTAGGGGGAGAGACCCAGTACTTC.

The genes are TRBV15 and TRBJ1-2; 10 nucleotides align to TRBD1. Germline trimming cut 5 bases from V and 6 bases from J; bases unmatched to any gene: 3. The V gene's germline CDR1 is LNHNV and CDR2 YYDKDF (reference sequence). This CDR3 spans 13 amino acids. The DNA for the CDR3 is TGTGCCACCAGCCTGACAGGGGGCGATGGCTACACCTTC. Translation: CATSLTGGDGYTF.

The V call is TRBV5-1, the J call TRBJ1-2, with TRBD1 matching over 8 bases. The CDR3 runs to 17 residues. In germline, CDR1 is SGHRS, CDR2 YFSETQ. The V segment lost 5 bases and the J segment 8 bases; nucleotides outside the gene matches: 20. CDR3 in amino acids: CASSYDPRTGTGPGYTF. The CDR3 coding sequence is TGCGCCAGCAGTTACGATCCCCGGACAGGGACCGGTCCAGGCTACACCTTC.

This clonotype occurred a few times. The rearrangement joins TRBV9 to TRBJ1-1, with 7 bases matching TRBD1. This CDR3 has 14 amino acids. Losses at the gene ends were 1 base for V and 5 bases for J; bases not matched to a gene: 5. Germline V gene data show CDR1 as SGDLS and CDR2 as YYNGEE. CDR3: CASSVSTQGTEAFF. In DNA form, the CDR3 reads TGTGCCAGCAGCGTATCCACACAGGGGACTGAAGCTTTCTTT.

This clonotype appeared a few times. The V gene is TRBV29-1, the J gene TRBJ2-5; D might be TRBD1 (6 bases). With 0 bases removed from V and 5 bases from J, the gap between germline ends came to 13 bases. Per the germline V gene, CDR1 is SQVTM and CDR2 is ANQGSEA. This CDR3 is 14 amino acids long. CDR3 nucleotide sequence: TGCAGCGTTGAAGAATCAAGGGGGTGGGAGACCCAGTACTTC. Protein: CSVEESRGWETQYF.

The chain combines TRBV7-9 with TRBJ2-5; 9 nucleotides align to TRBD1. The DNA end lines up better with TRBJ2-7; the J call may be wrong. Germline V gene data show CDR1 as SEHNR and CDR2 as FQNEAQ (reference sequence). The CDR3 consists of 14 residues. DNA of the CDR3: TGTGCCAGCAGCCCGACAGGGGGTTGGTACGAGCAGTACTTC. It translates to CASSPTGGWYEQYF.

This clonotype occurred a few times. This chain joins TRBV20-1 and TRBJ2-7; D is undetermined. Germline values: CDR1 DFQATT, CDR2 SNEGSKA (reference sequence). This CDR3 is 15 amino acids long. V was pared by 0 bases and J by 0 bases, with 12 bases between. The CDR3 loop reads CSARDPGSLSYEQYF. As DNA, the CDR3 is TGCAGTGCTAGAGATCCAGGTTCCCTCTCCTACGAGCAGTACTTC.

The table lists this clonotype with many counts. The V gene is TRBV12-3 or TRBV12-4, the J gene TRBJ2-7; D is ambiguous. This CDR3 region has 11 residues. Deletions cut 5 bases from V and 1 base from J, with 3 bases between. DNA of the CDR3: TGTGCCAGCAGTCCGTCCTACGAGCAGTACTTC. It is translated as CASSPSYEQYF.

This clonotype was observed many times. This chain joins TRBV27 and TRBJ2-5; no reliable D call. This CDR3 contains 13 residues. Germline V gives CDR1 MNHEY, CDR2 SMNVEV (reference sequence). V was cut by 2 bases and J by 5 bases, with 9 bases left in between. CDR3 sequence reads: CASSLAGYETQYF. The CDR3 coding sequence is TGTGCCAGCAGTTTAGCCGGGTATGAGACCCAGTACTTC.

Turning to this clonotype: A much larger clone sits a single nucleotide away, making a read error possible. The gene calls are TRBV7-3 and TRBJ2-3; 10 nucleotides match TRBD1. The CDR3 consists of 15 residues. Germline lookup yields CDR1 SGHTA and CDR2 FQGTGA. CDR3: CACSSGQGGTDTQYF. CDR3 DNA sequence: TGTGCCTGCAGCTCTGGACAGGGGGGGACAGATACGCAGTATTTT.

This clonotype was recorded a few times. The chain employs TRBV10-3 and TRBJ2-5; D might be TRBD2 (5 bases). V was clipped by 0 bases and J by 3 bases, with 11 bases between them. The CDR3 covers 15 residues. The germline CDR1 and CDR2 sequences are ENHRY and SYGVKD. CDR3 protein: CAISESSLREETQYF. CDR3 DNA sequence: TGTGCCATCAGTGAGTCGAGTCTGAGGGAAGAGACCCAGTACTTC.